A single sample gave rise to the 27 T cell receptor beta chains below, sequenced in a study of T cell responses to AZD1222 COVID-19 vaccine. Clones were sequenced by immunoSEQ multiplex PCR, and TCRdb holds only the in-frame ones, with some missing. The repertoire includes about 150,000 clones, roughly 90% of them detected once, and under 4% sits in the top ten. Specimen: peripheral blood, collected 28 days after the second AZD1222 dose. The receptors come from an adult who received the AZD1222 COVID-19 vaccine.

The chain is built from TRBV2 and TRBJ1-2, with D possibly matching TRBD1 (5 bases). The germline V gene encodes CDR1 SNHLY and CDR2 FYNNEI. The CDR3 is made up of 14 amino acids. Trimming removed 0 bases from V and 2 bases from J, with 7 bases in between. The CDR3 loop is CASSEAGVNYGYTF. CDR3 nucleotide sequence: TGTGCCAGCAGTGAAGCGGGGGTGAACTATGGCTACACCTTC.

The rearrangement uses TRBV6-5 and TRBJ1-2; no reliable D call. The length of the CDR3 is 14 residues. Trimming removed 6 bases from V and 8 bases from J, with 19 bases in between. Germline V CDR1 and CDR2: MNHEY, SVGAGI. The CDR3 DNA sequence: TGTGCCAGCAGCCTATTCGCCGGAGGTGAAGGCTACACCTTC. Translating gives CASSLFAGGEGYTF.

About this clone: Other DNA sequences from this sample encode an identical CDR3 as well. V gene TRBV27 combines with J gene TRBJ1-1, with D uncertain. V was clipped by 2 bases and J by 1 base, with 5 bases between them. Germline V gene lookup returns CDR1 MNHEY and CDR2 SMNVEV (reference sequence). CDR3 length equals 13 residues. The CDR3 reads CASSLGRNTEAFF. The CDR3 nucleotides are TGTGCCAGCAGTTTAGGGCGGAACACTGAAGCTTTCTTT.

The chain employs TRBV5-5 and TRBJ2-6; TRBD2 matches 9 bases. Germline CDR1 reads SGHKS; CDR2 reads YYEKEE (reference sequence). Losses at the gene ends were 0 bases for V and 1 base for J; bases not matched to a gene: 8. This CDR3 has 19 amino acids. The CDR3 protein is CASSLVVAGGPSGANVLTF. In nucleotides, the CDR3 is TGTGCCAGCAGCTTGGTCGTGGCGGGAGGGCCGTCTGGGGCCAACGTCCTGACTTTC.

The V call is TRBV5-1, the J call TRBJ2-1; D not resolved. Germline values: CDR1 SGHRS, CDR2 YFSETQ. The CDR3 loop spans 12 amino acids. The V end lost 0 bases, the J end lost 15 bases, and 13 bases lay between the germline ends. The DNA for the CDR3 is TGCGCCAGCAGCTTGGAGGGATCCGCATGGTTCTTC. This codes for CASSLEGSAWFF.

The V gene is TRBV21-1, the J gene TRBJ1-1; the D call in the table, TRBD1, was not verified against the DNA. TRBV21-1 is a known pseudogene. The CDR3 consists of 17 residues. The DNA of the CDR3 is TGTGCCAGCAGCAGATCCACACACTCAAACAGGGGCACTGAAGCTTTCTTT. It codes for CASSRSTHSNRGTEAFF.

The V and J genes are TRBV2 and TRBJ1-1; 7 bases fit TRBD1. The length of the CDR3 is 12 residues. V trimming: 5 bases; J trimming: 4 bases; junction bases outside the gene matches: 1. Germline CDR1 reads SNHLY; CDR2 reads FYNNEI. The chain's CDR3 is CASSRQGTEAFF. Written as DNA, the CDR3 is TGTGCCAGCAGTCGACAGGGCACTGAAGCTTTCTTT.

This sequence joins TRBV21-1 and TRBJ1-2; the D call in the table, TRBD1, was not verified against the DNA. TRBV21-1 is designated a pseudogene. CDR3 length equals 15 residues. Here the CDR3 DNA reads TGTGCCAGCAGCAAATCGCCAGGGGGAGAAAGTGGCTACACCTTC. This gives the protein CASSKSPGGESGYTF.

The DNA for the CDR3 is TGCAGCGTTGAAGAGACCAGCGGGAGAGCAGGTGAGCAGTTCTTC. Its protein product is CSVEETSGRAGEQFF. This sequence joins TRBV29-1 and TRBJ2-1; 8 nucleotides agree with TRBD2. The CDR3 contains 15 residues. Unmatched junction bases numbered 10, after V lost 0 bases and J lost 9 bases. Per the germline V gene, CDR1 is SQVTM and CDR2 is ANQGSEA.

The chain links TRBV13 to TRBJ2-3, with 13 bases identical to TRBD2. CDR1 and CDR2 from the germline V gene are PRHDT and FYEKMQ (reference sequence). After removal of 3 bases from V and 0 bases from J, the junction contained 6 bases not matched to a gene. The CDR3 is 18 amino acids. The CDR3 nucleotides read TGTGCCAGCAGCTTTAGGACTAGCGGGAGCCACAGCACAGATACGCAGTATTTT. Protein: CASSFRTSGSHSTDTQYF. The full variable domain, with the rest looked up from reference TRBV13 and TRBJ2-3, is AAGVIQSPRHLIKEKRETATLKCYPIPRHDTVYWYQQGPGQDPQFLISFYEKMQSDKGSIPDRFSAQQFSDYHSELNMSSLELGDSALYFCASSFRTSGSHSTDTQYFGPGTRLTVL.

This rearrangement joins TRBV5-4 to TRBJ2-7, with 7 positions matching TRBD1. The germline CDR1 and CDR2 sequences are SGHNT and YYREEE (reference sequence). CDR3 length equals 15 residues. Unmatched junction bases numbered 12, after V lost 4 bases and J lost 5 bases. CDR3 DNA sequence: TGTGCCAGCAGCCCAGGGGGTCAGGGCAATAACGAGCAGTACTTC. Translating gives CASSPGGQGNNEQYF.

The gene calls are TRBV12-3 or TRBV12-4 and TRBJ1-1, with a weak D call TRBD1 (5 bases). The CDR3 totals 12 residues. V was shortened by 4 bases and J by 11 bases, with 14 bases between the two germline ends. CDR3 DNA sequence: TGTGCCAGCAGTTCGTTGGGGGTGCAGGCTTTCTTT. Translated, it gives CASSSLGVQAFF.

The chain recombines TRBV5-8 with TRBJ1-6; no clear D. The CDR3 extends over 12 amino acids. Germline assignment: CDR1 SGHTS and CDR2 YDEGEE. Between the trimmed V and J ends, which lost 4 bases and 8 bases, there was a span of 7 bases. The CDR3 DNA is TGTGCCAGCAGCCTATGGGATTCACCCCTCCACTTT. It is translated as CASSLWDSPLHF.

The chain uses TRBV12-3 or TRBV12-4 and TRBJ2-1, with D unresolved. Trimming left V 1 base short and J 9 bases short, with 10 bases between. The CDR3 runs to 13 residues. This CDR3 reads CASSLGRAGEQFF. In nucleotides, the CDR3 is TGTGCCAGCAGTTTAGGCCGGGCCGGTGAGCAGTTCTTC.

The gene calls are TRBV16 and TRBJ1-6; no clear D gene. Germline values: CDR1 KGHSY, CDR2 FQNENV. V lost 0 bases to trimming and J lost 8 bases, with 11 bases between them. This CDR3 is 15 amino acids long. The CDR3, as DNA: TGTGCCAGCAGCCAATCTCCACACATGGATTCACCCCTCCACTTT. Translation gives CASSQSPHMDSPLHF.

This chain joins TRBV18 and TRBJ2-3; possible D gene TRBD2, 5 bases. Trimming left V 1 base short and J 0 bases short, with 8 bases between. Germline values: CDR1 KGHSH, CDR2 LQKENI. CDR3 length: 15 amino acids. The CDR3 is CASSPRSGSTDTQYF. CDR3 nucleotides: TGTGCCAGCTCACCACGAAGCGGAAGCACAGATACGCAGTATTTT. The whole variable domain, remainder taken from reference TRBV18 and TRBJ2-3, is NAGVMQNPRHLVRRRGQEARLRCSPMKGHSHVYWYRQLPEEGLKFMVYLQKENIIDESGMPKERFSAEFPKEGPSILRIQQVVRGDSAAYFCASSPRSGSTDTQYFGPGTRLTVL.

The chain has TRBV3-1 (or the pseudogene TRBV3-2) and TRBJ1-1; D perhaps matches TRBD1 (5 bases). The CDR3 spans 13 residues. Trimming took 4 bases from V and 5 from J, leaving 11 bases between them. Germline assignment: CDR1 LGHDT and CDR2 YNNKEL (reference sequence). The CDR3 sequence: CASSLLGETEAFF. In nucleotides, the CDR3 is TGTGCCAGCAGCCTCTTGGGGGAAACTGAAGCTTTCTTT.

This clone was counted only a few times. This chain joins TRBV6-5 and TRBJ2-7; 12 bases map to TRBD2. Per germline, CDR1 MNHEY and CDR2 SVGAGI. Trimming took 4 bases from V and 0 from J; bases not matched to a gene: 1. The CDR3 sequence is 15 residues long. CDR3 DNA sequence: TGTGCCAGCAGTTTGACTAGCGGGAGCTCCTACGAGCAGTACTTC. Its translation is CASSLTSGSSYEQYF.

This rearrangement joins TRBV19 to TRBJ2-7, with a possible D match to TRBD2 (6 bases). V lost 5 bases and J 2 bases, leaving 16 bases between the germline ends. Germline CDR1 and CDR2: LNHDA and SQIVND (reference sequence). This CDR3 region has 15 residues. CDR3 region: CASSYEGPGAYEQYF. DNA for the CDR3: TGTGCCAGTAGTTACGAGGGACCGGGGGCCTACGAGCAGTACTTC.

This clone appeared a few times. The CDR3 coding sequence is TGTGCCAGCAGCCAAGTTGAGGGAGGGCCCTCGATAGATACGCAGTATTTT. Its translation is CASSQVEGGPSIDTQYF. This chain connects TRBV3-1 (or the pseudogene TRBV3-2) to TRBJ2-3; 7 positions agree with TRBD2. CDR3 length: 17 residues. The V gene end was trimmed by 1 base and the J gene end by 5 bases; junction bases not matched to a gene: 12. CDR1 and CDR2 from the germline V gene are LGHDT and YNNKEL (reference sequence).

The V and J genes are TRBV6-5 and TRBJ1-5, with TRBD1 identical over 7 bases. Germline loops: CDR1 MNHEY, CDR2 SVGAGI. The V segment lost 0 bases and the J segment 1 base; nucleotides outside the gene matches: 0. This CDR3 has 15 residues. CDR3 DNA sequence: TGTGCCAGCAGTTACTCGACAGGGAGCAATCAGCCCCAGCATTTT. It yields the protein CASSYSTGSNQPQHF.

The chain is built from TRBV7-9 and TRBJ1-1, with unresolved D. The CDR3 is 11 amino acids. V lost 5 bases and J 7 bases, leaving 8 bases between the germline ends. Germline CDR1 SEHNR, CDR2 FQNEAQ (reference sequence). The CDR3 DNA reads as TGTGCCAGCAGCCCCCAGAATGAAGCTTTCTTT. Translated: CASSPQNEAFF.

The rearrangement joins TRBV19 to TRBJ2-1, with 8 bases that match TRBD2. Germline V CDR1 and CDR2: LNHDA, SQIVND (reference sequence). The CDR3 loop spans 15 amino acids. The V gene end was trimmed by 10 bases and the J gene end by 7 bases; junction bases not matched to a gene: 15. CDR3 residues: CATMGPGGFRNEQFF. In DNA, the CDR3 is TGTGCCACCATGGGGCCGGGAGGGTTTCGAAATGAGCAGTTCTTC.

This chain connects TRBV5-4 to TRBJ2-7; maybe TRBD1 (6 bases). CDR3 length: 13 residues. V was pared by 5 bases and J by 1 base, with 10 bases between. Germline V gene data show CDR1 as SGHNT and CDR2 as YYREEE (reference sequence). This CDR3 is CASSQTGSYEQYF. The CDR3 coding sequence is TGTGCCAGCAGTCAAACAGGGTCCTACGAGCAGTACTTC.

The J gene is TRBJ2-7, the V gene TRBV10-1; tentative D call: TRBD1 (6 bases). Trimming removed 2 bases from V and 2 bases from J, with 10 bases in between. The CDR3 loop spans 14 amino acids. The V gene's germline CDR1 is WNHNN and CDR2 SYGVQD (reference sequence). The CDR3 protein is CASSETGFAYEQYF. CDR3 in DNA: TGCGCCAGCAGTGAGACAGGGTTTGCCTACGAGCAGTACTTC.

The V and J genes are TRBV5-4 and TRBJ2-7; the match to TRBD1 covers 7 bases. The CDR3 covers 14 residues. V trimming: 4 bases; J trimming: 3 bases; junction bases outside the gene matches: 7. Germline values: CDR1 SGHNT, CDR2 YYREEE (reference sequence). CDR3 nucleotides: TGTGCCAGCAGCGTCCGGGACAGCGTCTACGAGCAGTACTTC. The encoded protein is CASSVRDSVYEQYF.

The chain employs TRBV9 and TRBJ1-6; D gene ambiguous. The CDR3 length is 15 residues. Germline V lookup: CDR1 SGDLS, CDR2 YYNGEE. With 2 bases removed from V and 5 bases from J, the gap between germline ends came to 11 bases. Here the CDR3 DNA reads TGTGCCAGCAGCGTTAGCCAGACAAATAATTCACCCCTCCACTTT. It is translated as CASSVSQTNNSPLHF. Using reference TRBV9 and TRBJ1-6 for the parts outside the CDR3, the full variable domain is DSGVTQTPKHLITATGQRVTLRCSPRSGDLSVYWYQQSLDQGLQFLIQYYNGEERAKGNILERFSAQQFPDLHSELNLSSLELGDSALYFCASSVSQTNNSPLHFGNGTRLTVT.